This paragraph reports one T cell receptor (beta chain). These data originate in a study of blood T cell repertoires in COVID-19. The overall study: The United States, Italy and Spain supplied acute and convalescent COVID-19 samples.

TCRdb's table, derived via immunoSEQ multiplex PCR, lists solely in-frame clones and lacks some. The sample holds under 80,000 clones, around 80% seen once. The germline V gene encodes CDR1 MDHEN and CDR2 SYDVKM. The CDR3 sequence is 16 residues long. V lost 6 bases to trimming and J lost 6 bases; unmatched junction nucleotides: 8. The J gene is TRBJ2-2, the V gene TRBV28, with 12 bases that match TRBD2. The sequenced sample consisted of peripheral blood. This TCR came from a human donor in a cohort sampled during active COVID-19. The CDR3 region is CASSTFTSGRPGELFF. In DNA form, the CDR3 reads TGTGCCAGCAGCACTTTTACTAGCGGGAGGCCCGGGGAGCTGTTTTTT.